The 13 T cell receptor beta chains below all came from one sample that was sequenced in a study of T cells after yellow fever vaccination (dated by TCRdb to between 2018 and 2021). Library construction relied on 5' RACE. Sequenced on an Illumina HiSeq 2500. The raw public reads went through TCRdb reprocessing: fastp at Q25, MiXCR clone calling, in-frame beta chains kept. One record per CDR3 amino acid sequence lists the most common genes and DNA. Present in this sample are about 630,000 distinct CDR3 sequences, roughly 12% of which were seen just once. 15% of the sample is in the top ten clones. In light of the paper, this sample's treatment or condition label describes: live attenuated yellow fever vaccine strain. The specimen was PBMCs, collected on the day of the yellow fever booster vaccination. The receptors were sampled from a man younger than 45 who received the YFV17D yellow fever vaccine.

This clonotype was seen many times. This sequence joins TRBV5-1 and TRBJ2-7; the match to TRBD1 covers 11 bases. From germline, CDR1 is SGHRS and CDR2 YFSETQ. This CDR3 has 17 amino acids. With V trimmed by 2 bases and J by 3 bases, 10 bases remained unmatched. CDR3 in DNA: TGCGCCAGCAGCTTAATGCAACCCGGGACAGGGGGCTACGAGCAGTACTTC. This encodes CASSLMQPGTGGYEQYF.

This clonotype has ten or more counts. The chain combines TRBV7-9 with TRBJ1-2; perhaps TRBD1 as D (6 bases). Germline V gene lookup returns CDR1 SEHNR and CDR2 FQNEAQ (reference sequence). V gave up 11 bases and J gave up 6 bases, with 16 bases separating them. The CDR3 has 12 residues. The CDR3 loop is CAAVPGADGYTF. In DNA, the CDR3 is TGTGCCGCCGTTCCAGGGGCGGATGGCTACACCTTC.

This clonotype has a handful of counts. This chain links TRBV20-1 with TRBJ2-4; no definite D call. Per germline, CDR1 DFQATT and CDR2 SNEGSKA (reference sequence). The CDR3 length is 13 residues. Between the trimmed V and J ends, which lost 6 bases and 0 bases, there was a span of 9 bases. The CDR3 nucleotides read TGCAGTGCCTTTGCAATAGCCAAAAACATTCAGTACTTC. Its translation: CSAFAIAKNIQYF.

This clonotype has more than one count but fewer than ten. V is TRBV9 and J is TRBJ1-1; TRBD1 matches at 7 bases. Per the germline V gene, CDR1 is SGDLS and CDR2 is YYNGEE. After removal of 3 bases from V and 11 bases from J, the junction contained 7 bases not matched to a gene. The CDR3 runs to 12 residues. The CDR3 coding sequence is TGTGCCAGCAGCGGGACAGGCGACGGTGCTTTCTTT. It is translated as CASSGTGDGAFF.

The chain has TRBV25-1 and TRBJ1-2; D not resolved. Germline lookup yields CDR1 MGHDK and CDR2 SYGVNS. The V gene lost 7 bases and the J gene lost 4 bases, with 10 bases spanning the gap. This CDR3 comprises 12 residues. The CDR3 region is CASTQDFYGYTF. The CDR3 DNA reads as TGTGCCAGCACTCAAGATTTCTATGGCTACACCTTC.

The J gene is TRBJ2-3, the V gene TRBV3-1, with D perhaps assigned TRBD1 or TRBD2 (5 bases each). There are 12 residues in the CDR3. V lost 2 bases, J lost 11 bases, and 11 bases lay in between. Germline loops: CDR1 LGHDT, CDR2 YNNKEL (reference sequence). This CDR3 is CASSQLGVEQYF. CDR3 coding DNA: TGTGCCAGCAGCCAACTGGGGGTGGAGCAGTATTTT.

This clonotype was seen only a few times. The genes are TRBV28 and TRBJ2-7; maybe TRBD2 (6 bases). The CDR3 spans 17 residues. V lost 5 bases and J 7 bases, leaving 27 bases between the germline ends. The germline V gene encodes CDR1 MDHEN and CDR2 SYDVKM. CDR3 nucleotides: TGTGCCAGCAGTCCATTCCGGGACTTGGGACTGACTAGGGAGCAGTACTTC. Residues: CASSPFRDLGLTREQYF.

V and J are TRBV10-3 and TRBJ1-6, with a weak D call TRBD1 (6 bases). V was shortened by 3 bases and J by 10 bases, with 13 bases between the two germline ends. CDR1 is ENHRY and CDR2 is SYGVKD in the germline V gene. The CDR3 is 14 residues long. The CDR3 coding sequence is TGTGCCATCAGTGAACAGGGTAGTACCTCACCCCTCCACTTT. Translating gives CAISEQGSTSPLHF.

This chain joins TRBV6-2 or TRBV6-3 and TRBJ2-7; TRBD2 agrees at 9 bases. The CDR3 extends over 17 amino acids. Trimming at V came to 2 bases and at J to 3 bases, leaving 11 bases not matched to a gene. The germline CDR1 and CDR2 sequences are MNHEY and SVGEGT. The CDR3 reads CASSYPIAGDLNYEQYF. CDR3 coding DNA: TGTGCCAGCAGTTACCCTATAGCGGGAGACCTAAACTACGAGCAGTACTTC.

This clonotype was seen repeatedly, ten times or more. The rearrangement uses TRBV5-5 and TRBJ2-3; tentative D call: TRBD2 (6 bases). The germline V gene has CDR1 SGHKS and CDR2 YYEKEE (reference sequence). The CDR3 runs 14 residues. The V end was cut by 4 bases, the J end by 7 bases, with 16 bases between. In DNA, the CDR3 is TGTGCCAGCAGCGGGGCGGGGTTTCCATATACGCAGTATTTT. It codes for CASSGAGFPYTQYF.

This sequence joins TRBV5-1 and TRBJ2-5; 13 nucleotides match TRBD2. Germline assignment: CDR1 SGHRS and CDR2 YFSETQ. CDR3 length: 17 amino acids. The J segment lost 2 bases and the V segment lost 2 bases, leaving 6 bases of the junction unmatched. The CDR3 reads CASSFGLAGDRQETQYF. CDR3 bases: TGCGCCAGCAGCTTTGGACTAGCGGGAGACCGACAAGAGACCCAGTACTTC.

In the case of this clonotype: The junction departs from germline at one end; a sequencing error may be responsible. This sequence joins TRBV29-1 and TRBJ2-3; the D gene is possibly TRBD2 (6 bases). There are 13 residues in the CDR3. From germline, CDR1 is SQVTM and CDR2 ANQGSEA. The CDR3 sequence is CIVEGTSTDTQYF. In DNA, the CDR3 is TGCATCGTTGAGGGGACTAGCACAGATACGCAGTATTTT.

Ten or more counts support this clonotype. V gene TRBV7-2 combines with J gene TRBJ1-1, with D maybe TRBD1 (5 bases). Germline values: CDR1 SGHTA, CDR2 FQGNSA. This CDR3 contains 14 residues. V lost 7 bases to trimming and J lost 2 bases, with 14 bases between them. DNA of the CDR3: TGTGCCAGCAACCCCTCCAGGGAAAACACTGAAGCTTTCTTT. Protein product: CASNPSRENTEAFF.